This T cell receptor beta chain is drawn from a study of cytomegalovirus exposure and HLA in healthy donors. Whole-study findings and limits: Some TCR beta chains (around 180 of them) were listed as cytomegalovirus-associated. Most sequenced TCRs were rare (though some public TCRs occurred in many donors).

Comments on this clone: The antigen is not known.

Method: immunoSEQ multiplex PCR; TCRdb's copy keeps in-frame clones and lacks some. The data show 180,000 or so clones, roughly 86% seen once. The donors formed part of the approximately 120-subject validation cohort, distinct from the approximately 630-subject first cohort. Germline V gene lookup returns CDR1 MNHEY and CDR2 SVGAGI. The CDR3 is 15 residues long. Trimming pared 0 bases from V and 0 bases from J, leaving 9 bases between. The receptor was isolated from a man aged 25-40 years in good health and CMV-seropositive. The sequencing input was PBMCs. This sequence joins TRBV6-5 and TRBJ2-7; D remains unclear. CDR3 loop: CASSYSSATSYEQYF. The CDR3 coding sequence is TGTGCCAGCAGTTACTCTTCCGCTACCTCCTACGAGCAGTACTTC.